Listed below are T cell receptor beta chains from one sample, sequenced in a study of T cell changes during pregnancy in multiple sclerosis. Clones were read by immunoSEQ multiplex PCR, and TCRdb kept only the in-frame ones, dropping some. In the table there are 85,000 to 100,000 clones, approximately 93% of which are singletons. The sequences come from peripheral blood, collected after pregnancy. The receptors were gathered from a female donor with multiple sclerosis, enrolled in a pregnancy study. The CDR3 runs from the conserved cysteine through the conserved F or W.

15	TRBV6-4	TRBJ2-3	CASSPLAGGADTQYF
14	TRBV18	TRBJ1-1	CASSPYRGDTEAFF
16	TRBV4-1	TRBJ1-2	CASSLSRQSTDYGYTF
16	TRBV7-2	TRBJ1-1	CASSSRASGGGTEAFF
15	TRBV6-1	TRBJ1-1	CASSLQGAYNTEAFF
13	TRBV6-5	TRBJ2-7	CASSYSRDYEQYF
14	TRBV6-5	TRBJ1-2	CASSPDRGPGGYTF
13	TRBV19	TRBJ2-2	CASSIMATGELFF
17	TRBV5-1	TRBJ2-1	CASSWASGTGKGNEQFF
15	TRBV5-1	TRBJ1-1	CASSTSDRLNTEAFF
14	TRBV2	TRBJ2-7	CASSEDQRSYEQYF
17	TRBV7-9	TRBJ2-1	CASSSPTGLAGAREQFF
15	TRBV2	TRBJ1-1	CASSASGLSNTEAFF
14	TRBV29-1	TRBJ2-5	CSAGGRGVQETQYF
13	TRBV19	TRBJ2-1	CASKVAGVPEQFF
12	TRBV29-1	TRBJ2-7	CSAGQGAAEQYF
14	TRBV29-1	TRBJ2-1	CSVEQGLNVGEQFF
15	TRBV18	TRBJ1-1	CASSQRQGYDTEAFF
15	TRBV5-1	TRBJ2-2	CASSFSGTNTGELFF
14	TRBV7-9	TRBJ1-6	CASSSGQPFSPLHF
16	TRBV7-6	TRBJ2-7	CASSLRGGAGLREQYF
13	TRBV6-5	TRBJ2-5	CASRKRGSGTQYF
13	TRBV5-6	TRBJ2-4	CASSLKYRNIQYF
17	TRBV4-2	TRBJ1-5	CASSQEPKGQGNPPQHF
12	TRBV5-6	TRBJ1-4	CASSLAGGQDVF
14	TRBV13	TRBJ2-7	CASSLGGGTYEQYF
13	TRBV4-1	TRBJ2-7	CASSLISMREQYF
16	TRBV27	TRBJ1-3	CASSPTGGYGGNTIYF
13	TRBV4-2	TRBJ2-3	CASSQASGDTQYF
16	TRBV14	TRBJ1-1	CASSRGGRGRNTEAFF
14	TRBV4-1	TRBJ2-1	CASSQPRASDEQFF
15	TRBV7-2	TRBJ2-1	CASTPPGQEGNEQFF
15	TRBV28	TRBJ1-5	CASTPSGISNQPQHF
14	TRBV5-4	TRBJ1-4	CASSVMEGNEKLFF
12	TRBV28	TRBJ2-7	CASSPYSYEQYF
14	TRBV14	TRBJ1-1	CASSQRGENTEAFF
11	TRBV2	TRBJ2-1	CASSLYNEQFF
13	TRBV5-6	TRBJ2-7	CASSRGAAYEQYF
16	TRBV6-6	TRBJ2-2	CASSLNGRARTGELFF
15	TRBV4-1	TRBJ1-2	CASSPGPQGAKGYTF
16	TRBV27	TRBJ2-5	CATRTSGSSAQETQYF
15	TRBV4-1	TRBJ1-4	CASSPKAGGNEKLFF
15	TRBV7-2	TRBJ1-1	CASSPQGTLNTEAFF
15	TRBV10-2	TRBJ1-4	CASSESSGREEKLFF
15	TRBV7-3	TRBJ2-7	CASSLQGLAGYEQYF
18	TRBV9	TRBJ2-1	CASSVVAAGTVAPGEQFF
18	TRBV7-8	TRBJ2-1	CASTPGLAGGSSYNEQFF
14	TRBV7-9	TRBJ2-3	CASRSTSQGDTQYF
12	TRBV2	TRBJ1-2	CASSDTSYGYTF
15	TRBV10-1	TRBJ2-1	CASSGTSYRYNEQFF
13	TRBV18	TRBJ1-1	CASSPLANTEAFF
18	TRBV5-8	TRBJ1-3	CASSLRSGGSSSGNTIYF
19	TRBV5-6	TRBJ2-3	CASSLAEYPLAGVPDTQYF
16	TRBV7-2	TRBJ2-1	CASSLEGLAGEAEQFF
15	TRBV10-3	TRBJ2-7	CAISESMNRNYEQYF
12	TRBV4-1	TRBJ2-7	CASSRAGGEQYF
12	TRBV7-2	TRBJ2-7	CASSFSFAEQYF
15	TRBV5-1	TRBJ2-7	CASSLTGSSSYEQYF